Below, 21 T cell receptor beta chains from the same sample are listed, as sequenced in a study of blood T cell repertoires in COVID-19. Only in-frame clones appear in the TCRdb table, and some are missing; sequencing was by immunoSEQ multiplex PCR. The sample holds approximately 120,000 clones, around nine tenths seen once. The specimen was peripheral blood. These receptors were collected from a man aged 45-65 years with COVID-19, enrolled during active disease.

V and J are TRBV19 and TRBJ2-7, with 10 bases matching TRBD2. This CDR3 comprises 18 residues. Germline values: CDR1 LNHDA, CDR2 SQIVND (reference sequence). The ends lost 0 bases at V and 1 base at J; junction bases unmatched: 9. CDR3 residues: CASSIDHKAGGPSYEQYF. The CDR3 region has the DNA TGTGCCAGTAGTATAGATCATAAAGCGGGAGGGCCGTCCTACGAGCAGTACTTC.

The chain combines TRBV7-9 with TRBJ2-1; D gene uncertain. This CDR3 contains 12 residues. V was trimmed by 4 bases and J by 4 bases, leaving 5 bases between them. CDR1 is SEHNR, CDR2 FQNEAQ, per germline (reference sequence). The DNA for the CDR3 is TGTGCCAGCAGCTCCTTATACAATGAGCAGTTCTTC. This translates into CASSSLYNEQFF.

The rearrangement links TRBV6-5 to TRBJ2-3, with D possibly matching TRBD2 (5 bases). CDR3 length equals 13 residues. Germline V CDR1 and CDR2: MNHEY, SVGAGI. Trimming took 2 bases from V and 7 from J, leaving 10 bases between them. As DNA, the CDR3 is TGTGCCAGCAGTTACGGATTCGGGAATACGCAGTATTTT. This gives the protein CASSYGFGNTQYF.

The V gene is TRBV19, the J gene TRBJ2-7; 12 bases align to TRBD2. The CDR3 sequence is 18 residues long. Trimming removed 8 bases from V and 1 base from J; junction bases left unmatched: 15. Germline V gene data show CDR1 as LNHDA and CDR2 as SQIVND (reference sequence). The CDR3, as DNA: TGTGCCAGTCTTGGACTAGCGGGACCCCAAAGTAGGTCCTACGAGCAGTACTTC. This codes for CASLGLAGPQSRSYEQYF.

This clone came up once. The rearrangement links TRBV6-2 or TRBV6-3 to TRBJ2-5; tentatively, D is TRBD2 (5 bases). In germline, CDR1 is MNHEY, CDR2 SVGEGT. The V and J ends lost 5 bases and 1 base respectively, with 14 bases between them. This CDR3 contains 15 residues. The CDR3 DNA follows: TGTGCCAGCAGTCGCAATTCGGGGAGCCAAGAGACCCAGTACTTC. Translating it yields CASSRNSGSQETQYF.

V gene TRBV6-5 combines with J gene TRBJ2-5; D is perhaps TRBD1 (6 bases). The CDR3 has 14 amino acids. Germline V gene lookup returns CDR1 MNHEY and CDR2 SVGAGI. The germline V and J ends were trimmed by 2 bases and 3 bases, with 10 bases remaining between them. The CDR3 coding sequence is TGTGCCAGCAGTTACCAGGGGCCGAAAGAGACCCAGTACTTC. This translates into CASSYQGPKETQYF.

The chain couples TRBV30 to TRBJ2-2; 8 bases map to TRBD2. The CDR3 contains 16 residues. The germline V gene has CDR1 GTSNPN and CDR2 SVGIG (reference sequence). V dropped 2 bases and J dropped 6; count of bases not matched to a gene: 11. The CDR3, as DNA: TGTGCCTGGAGTTTGGACGCGGGAGGCCTGCCCGGGGAGCTGTTTTTT. Its translation: CAWSLDAGGLPGELFF.

The chain recombines TRBV3-1 (or the pseudogene TRBV3-2) with TRBJ2-3; 9 nucleotides align to TRBD2. CDR3 length equals 16 residues. V lost 2 bases to trimming and J lost 1 base; unmatched junction nucleotides: 4. CDR1 LGHDT and CDR2 YNNKEL come from the germline V gene (reference sequence). The CDR3 loop is CASSQQTSGRTDTQYF. In nucleotides, the CDR3 is TGTGCCAGCAGCCAACAGACTAGCGGTCGCACAGATACGCAGTATTTT.

J is TRBJ1-2 and V is TRBV3-1 (or the pseudogene TRBV3-2), with D perhaps matching TRBD1 (6 bases). Germline lookup yields CDR1 LGHDT and CDR2 YNNKEL (reference sequence). The CDR3 totals 14 residues. The V gene lost 0 bases and the J gene lost 1 base, with 6 bases spanning the gap. The CDR3 nucleotides read TGTGCCAGCAGCCAAGAGGACAGTAACTATGGCTACACCTTC. Protein product: CASSQEDSNYGYTF.

This chain uses TRBV6-5 with TRBJ2-1; D possibly corresponds to TRBD1 (6 bases). The germline V gene has CDR1 MNHEY and CDR2 SVGAGI. The CDR3 is made up of 15 amino acids. Trimming shortened V by 5 bases and J by 4 bases, and 15 bases separated the two germline ends. The DNA of the CDR3 is TGTGCCAGCAGTACCCGACAGGCGGTTTACAATGAGCAGTTCTTC. Amino acid sequence: CASSTRQAVYNEQFF.

The genes are TRBV7-9 and TRBJ2-3; TRBD2 agrees at 9 bases. The germline V gene has CDR1 SEHNR and CDR2 FQNEAQ (reference sequence). The CDR3 spans 15 residues. V lost 5 bases, J lost 3 bases, and 6 bases stayed unmatched. The CDR3 nucleotides read TGTGCCAGCAGCCATCCGACTAGCGGAACAGATACGCAGTATTTT. As protein: CASSHPTSGTDTQYF.

The genes are TRBV2 and TRBJ2-5; TRBD2 matches 8 bases. CDR1 and CDR2 (germline): SNHLY, FYNNEI. V lost 6 bases, J lost 2 bases, and 8 bases stayed unmatched. CDR3 length: 15 amino acids. CDR3 in amino acids: CASSATSGWQETQYF. The CDR3 region has the DNA TGTGCCAGCAGCGCCACTAGCGGATGGCAAGAGACCCAGTACTTC.

The rearrangement joins TRBV5-5 to TRBJ1-3, with D unclear. Germline lookup yields CDR1 SGHKS and CDR2 YYEKEE (reference sequence). The CDR3 sequence is 17 residues long. With 4 bases removed from V and 3 bases from J, the gap between germline ends came to 20 bases. CDR3 sequence (DNA): TGTGCCAGCAGCCCCCGTCCTTTAGCAGATGGTGGAAACACCATATATTTT. Its protein is CASSPRPLADGGNTIYF.

This chain connects TRBV2 to TRBJ2-7; TRBD1 matches at 10 bases. From germline, CDR1 is SNHLY and CDR2 FYNNEI. Germline trimming cut 8 bases from V and 2 bases from J; bases unmatched to any gene: 6. The CDR3 runs to 14 residues. The CDR3 DNA follows: TGTGCCAGCGGGTACGGACAGGGGGCCTACGAGCAGTACGTC. As protein: CASGYGQGAYEQYV.

The rearrangement uses TRBV7-6 and TRBJ2-3; 9 positions match TRBD2. The CDR3 has 16 amino acids. The germline V gene has CDR1 SGHVS and CDR2 FNYEAQ. V lost 5 bases to trimming and J lost 0 bases; unmatched junction nucleotides: 6. The DNA of the CDR3 is TGTGCCAGCAGCGCACCCACTAGCGGGAGCACAGATACGCAGTATTTT. Translation: CASSAPTSGSTDTQYF.

The rearrangement joins TRBV5-1 to TRBJ2-1; D is undetermined. The CDR3 has 13 amino acids. The germline V and J ends were trimmed by 0 bases and 2 bases, with 3 bases remaining between them. From germline, CDR1 is SGHRS and CDR2 YFSETQ. The CDR3 reads CASSLAPYNEQFF. CDR3 sequence (DNA): TGCGCCAGCAGCTTGGCTCCCTACAATGAGCAGTTCTTC. Filled out from reference TRBV5-1 and TRBJ2-1, the complete variable domain reads KAGVTQTPRYLIKTRGQQVTLSCSPISGHRSVSWYQQTPGQGLQFLFEYFSETQRNKGNFPGRFSGRQFSNSRSEMNVSTLELGDSALYLCASSLAPYNEQFFGPGTRLTVL.

The genes are TRBV18 and TRBJ2-5; possible D gene TRBD2, 6 bases. The CDR3 length is 15 residues. V lost 6 bases, J lost 1 base, and 15 bases lay in between. Germline CDR1 KGHSH, CDR2 LQKENI. The DNA for the CDR3 is TGTGCCAGCTCGGCACGGAGCGGGCTCCAAGAGACCCAGTACTTC. Protein product: CASSARSGLQETQYF.

This rearrangement joins TRBV11-2 to TRBJ1-1, with D possibly being TRBD1 (5 bases). V gave up 1 base and J gave up 1 base, with 10 bases separating them. Germline CDR1 and CDR2: SGHAT and FQNNGV. The CDR3 has 15 residues. The CDR3 spells CASSLVRQGNTEAFF. The CDR3 DNA reads TGTGCCAGCAGCTTAGTGCGGCAGGGGAACACTGAAGCTTTCTTT. Together with reference TRBV11-2 and TRBJ1-1, the CDR3 gives the full variable domain: EAGVAQSPRYKIIEKRQSVAFWCNPISGHATLYWYQQILGQGPKLLIQFQNNGVVDDSQLPKDRFSAERLKGVDSTLKIQPAKLEDSAVYLCASSLVRQGNTEAFFGQGTRLTVV.

V is TRBV18 and J is TRBJ2-1, with TRBD1 matching over 11 bases. The CDR3 runs to 14 residues. CDR1 and CDR2 (germline): KGHSH, LQKENI. V lost 6 bases, J lost 6 bases, and 4 bases stayed unmatched. In nucleotides, the CDR3 is TGTGCCAGCTCCCCGGGACAGGGGGGCAATGAGCAGTTCTTC. Protein: CASSPGQGGNEQFF.

V is TRBV28 and J is TRBJ1-2; no definite D call. Germline CDR1 reads MDHEN; CDR2 reads SYDVKM. The CDR3 is made up of 14 amino acids. Trimming took 4 bases from V and 0 from J, leaving 9 bases between them. This CDR3 is CASSYASANYGYTF. The CDR3 nucleotides read TGTGCCAGCAGTTACGCCTCAGCTAACTATGGCTACACCTTC.

CDR3 sequence reads: CASSPTTGGNSNQPQHF. The CDR3 DNA reads as TGTGCCAGCAGCCCCACGACAGGGGGGAATAGCAATCAGCCCCAGCATTTT. This chain uses TRBV4-2 with TRBJ1-5; the match to TRBD1 covers 9 bases. J lost 0 bases, V lost 4 bases, and 7 bases had no gene match. The germline V gene encodes CDR1 LGHNA and CDR2 YNFKEQ. This CDR3 contains 17 residues.